This paragraph covers one T cell receptor beta chain sequence. The antigen is unknown. This entry belongs to a study of cytomegalovirus exposure and HLA in healthy donors. Overall study: A data release that came early held some 79 million unique TCRs from HLA-typed donors. Genetic ancestry analysis placed about 80% of the 400 or so donors that were genotyped in the Caucasian-associated cluster.

Study results and caveats: When the data were analyzed later, several of the most significant clusters appeared to be linked to common viral pathogens.

The primer mix had 60 Vbeta and 13 Jbeta primers. Sequencing was performed with immunoSEQ multiplex PCR; in TCRdb, only in-frame clones are kept and a portion is missing. The profile shows approximately 180,000 clones, over 65% of them singletons. V trimming: 1 base; J trimming: 5 bases; junction bases outside the gene matches: 12. Germline CDR1 and CDR2: SGHDT and YYEEEE. The CDR3 has 17 amino acids. The sequencing sample was made of PBMCs. This receptor was obtained from a woman in her twenties or thirties in good health and CMV-seropositive. The gene calls are TRBV5-6 and TRBJ2-3, with 8 bases fitting TRBD2. The CDR3: CASSLSAGGRIVDTQYF. The DNA of the CDR3 is TGTGCCAGCAGCTTGTCCGCCGGCGGGAGGATAGTAGATACGCAGTATTTT. Drawing the rest from reference TRBV5-6 and TRBJ2-3, the complete variable domain is DAGVTQSPTHLIKTRGQQVTLRCSPKSGHDTVSWYQQALGQGPQFIFQYYEEEERQRGNFPDRFSGHQFPNYSSELNVNALLLGDSALYLCASSLSAGGRIVDTQYFGPGTRLTVL.